The sequence of this T cell receptor beta chain was determined in a study of breast tumors, draining lymph nodes, adjacent tissues. CDR1 and CDR2 (germline): MNHEY, SVGAGI. V was pared by 7 bases and J by 3 bases, with 6 bases of the junction left unmatched. This CDR3 comprises 14 residues. This clonotype was recorded many times. Its target is not known. TCRdb recomputed calls from the multiplex PCR reads with MiXCR, one row per CDR3 protein. The table lists some 200,000 distinct CDR3 sequences, over 25% of them singletons. Samples came from axillary lymph nodes draining the breast cancer. Study outcomes and limitations: Tumor repertoires ranked between lymph nodes and nontumor tissue in diversity, with V and J gene preferences.

This clonotype was sampled from a female donor with breast cancer. Some clones in this sample may be carry-over from other donors' samples. This chain uses TRBV6-5 with TRBJ2-3; 8 bases agree with TRBD1. Material: axillary lymph node tissue. In nucleotides, the CDR3 is TGTGCCAGCAAAAGACAGGGGAGGACAGATACGCAGTATTTT. It yields the protein CASKRQGRTDTQYF.